This TCR beta chain was sequenced during a study of shared clonotypes between healthy human individuals. Study results and caveats: Against clonotypes common to all four donors, non-shared ones had lower generation probabilities. Sampling was confined to blood; repertoires within tissues likely differ.

DNA at about 0.2 ug, 25,000 to 35,000 T cell genomes, went into sorted-subset replicate PCRs. Sequencing used immunoSEQ multiplex PCR; TCRdb keeps in-frame clones, though not all of them. The table shows about 330,000 clones, with around 87% occurring only once. Germline loops: CDR1 MNHEY, CDR2 SMNVEV (reference sequence). V dropped 5 bases and J dropped 10 bases, with 12 bases sitting between them. This CDR3 spans 13 amino acids. On this clone itself: The antigen is unknown.

CD8 memory was a combination of CD45RO+ cells and CCR7-negative CD45RA+ TemRA cells. The receptor was derived from a man younger than 35 in good health. Source material: memory CD8+ T cells sorted from blood. Described subset: CD45RO+ cells pooled with CCR7-negative TemRA cells. The V and J genes are TRBV27 and TRBJ1-6; D perhaps matches TRBD1 (5 bases). CDR3 DNA sequence: TGTGCCAGCAGTCCAGGGAACCCATCACCCCTCCACTTT. Its protein product is CASSPGNPSPLHF.